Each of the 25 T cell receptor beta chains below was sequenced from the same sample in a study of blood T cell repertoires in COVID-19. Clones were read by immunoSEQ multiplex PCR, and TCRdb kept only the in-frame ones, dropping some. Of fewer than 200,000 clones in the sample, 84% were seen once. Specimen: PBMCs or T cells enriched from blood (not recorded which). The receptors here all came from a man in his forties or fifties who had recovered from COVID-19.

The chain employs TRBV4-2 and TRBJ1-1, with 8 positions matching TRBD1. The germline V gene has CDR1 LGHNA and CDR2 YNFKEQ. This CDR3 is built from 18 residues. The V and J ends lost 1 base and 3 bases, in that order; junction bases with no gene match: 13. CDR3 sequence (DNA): TGTGCCAGCAGCCAAGCGGCAGGGGGCAGTGGTATGGACACTGAAGCTTTCTTT. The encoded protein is CASSQAAGGSGMDTEAFF.

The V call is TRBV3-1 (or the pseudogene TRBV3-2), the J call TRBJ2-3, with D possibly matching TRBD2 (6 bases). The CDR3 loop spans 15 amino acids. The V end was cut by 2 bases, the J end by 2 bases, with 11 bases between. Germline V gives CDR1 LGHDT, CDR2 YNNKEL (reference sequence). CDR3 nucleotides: TGTGCCAGCAGCCAAAGGACTATCGTCACAGATACGCAGTATTTT. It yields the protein CASSQRTIVTDTQYF.

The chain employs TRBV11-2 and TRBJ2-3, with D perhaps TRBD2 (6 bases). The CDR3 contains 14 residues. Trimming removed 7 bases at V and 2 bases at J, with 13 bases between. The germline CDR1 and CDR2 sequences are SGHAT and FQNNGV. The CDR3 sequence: CASTRGWSTDTQYF. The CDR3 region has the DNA TGTGCCAGCACCCGGGGGTGGTCCACAGATACGCAGTATTTT.

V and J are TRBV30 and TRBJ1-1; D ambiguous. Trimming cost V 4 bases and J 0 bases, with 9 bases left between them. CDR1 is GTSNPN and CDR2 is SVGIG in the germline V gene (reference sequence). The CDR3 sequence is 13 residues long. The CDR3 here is CAWTDSMNTEAFF. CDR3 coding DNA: TGTGCCTGGACCGACTCCATGAACACTGAAGCTTTCTTT.

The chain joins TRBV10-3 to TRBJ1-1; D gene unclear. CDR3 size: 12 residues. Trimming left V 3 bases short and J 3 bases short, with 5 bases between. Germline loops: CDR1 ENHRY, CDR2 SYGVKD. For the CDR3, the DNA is TGTGCCATCAGTGACGGGTACACTGAAGCTTTCTTT. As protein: CAISDGYTEAFF.

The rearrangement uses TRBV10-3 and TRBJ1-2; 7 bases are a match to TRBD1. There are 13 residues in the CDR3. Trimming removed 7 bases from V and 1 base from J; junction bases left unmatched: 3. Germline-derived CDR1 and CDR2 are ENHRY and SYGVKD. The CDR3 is CAINGQDNYGYTF. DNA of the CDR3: TGTGCCATCAATGGACAGGATAACTATGGCTACACCTTC.

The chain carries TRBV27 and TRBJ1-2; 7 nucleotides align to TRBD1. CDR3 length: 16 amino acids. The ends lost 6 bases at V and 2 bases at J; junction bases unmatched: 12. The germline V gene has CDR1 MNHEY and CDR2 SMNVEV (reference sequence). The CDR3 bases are TGTGCCAGCAGGACTACAGGGGAGGCCGCCAACTATGGCTACACCTTC. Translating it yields CASRTTGEAANYGYTF.

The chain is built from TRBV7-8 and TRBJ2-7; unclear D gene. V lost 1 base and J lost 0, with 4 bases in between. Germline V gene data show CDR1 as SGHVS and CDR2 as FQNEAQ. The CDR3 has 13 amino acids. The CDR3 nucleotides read TGTGCCAGCAGCTTAGACACCTCCTACGAGCAGTACTTC. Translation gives CASSLDTSYEQYF.

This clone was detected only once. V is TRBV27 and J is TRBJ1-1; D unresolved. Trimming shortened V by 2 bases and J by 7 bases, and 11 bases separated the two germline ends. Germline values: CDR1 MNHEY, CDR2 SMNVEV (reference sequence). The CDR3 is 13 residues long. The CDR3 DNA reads TGTGCCAGCAGTTTACGTGCGGGATTTGAAGCTTTCTTT. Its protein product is CASSLRAGFEAFF.

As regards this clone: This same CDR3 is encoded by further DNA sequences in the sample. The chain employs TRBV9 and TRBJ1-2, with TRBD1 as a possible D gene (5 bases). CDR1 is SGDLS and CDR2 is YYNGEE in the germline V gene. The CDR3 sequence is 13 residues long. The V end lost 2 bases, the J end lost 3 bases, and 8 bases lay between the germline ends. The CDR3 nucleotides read TGTGCCAGCAGCGTTGGAGGGGACTATGGCTACACCTTC. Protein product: CASSVGGDYGYTF.

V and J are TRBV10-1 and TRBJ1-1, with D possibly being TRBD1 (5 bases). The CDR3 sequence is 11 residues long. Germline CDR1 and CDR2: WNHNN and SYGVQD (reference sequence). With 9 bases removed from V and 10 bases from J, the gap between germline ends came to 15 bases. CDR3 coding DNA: TGCGCCAGTACCCCAGGGCCTTTAGCTTTCTTT. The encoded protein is CASTPGPLAFF.

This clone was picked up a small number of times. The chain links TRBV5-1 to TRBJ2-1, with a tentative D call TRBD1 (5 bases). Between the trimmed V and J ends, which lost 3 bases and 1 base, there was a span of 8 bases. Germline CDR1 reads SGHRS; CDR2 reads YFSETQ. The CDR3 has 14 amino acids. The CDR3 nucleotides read TGCGCCAGCAGCTATGACAGTTCCTACAATGAGCAGTTCTTC. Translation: CASSYDSSYNEQFF.

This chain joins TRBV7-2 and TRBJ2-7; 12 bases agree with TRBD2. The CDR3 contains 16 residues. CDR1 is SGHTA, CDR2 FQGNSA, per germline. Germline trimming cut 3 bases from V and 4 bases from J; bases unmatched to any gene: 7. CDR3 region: CASSFRLAGATYEQYF. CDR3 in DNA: TGTGCCAGCAGCTTTCGACTAGCGGGGGCTACTTACGAGCAGTACTTC. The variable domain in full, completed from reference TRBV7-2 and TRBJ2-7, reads GAGVSQSPSNKVTEKGKDVELRCDPISGHTALYWYRQSLGQGLEFLIYFQGNSAPDKSGLPSDRFSAERTGGSVSTLTIQRTQQEDSAVYLCASSFRLAGATYEQYFGPGTRLTVT.

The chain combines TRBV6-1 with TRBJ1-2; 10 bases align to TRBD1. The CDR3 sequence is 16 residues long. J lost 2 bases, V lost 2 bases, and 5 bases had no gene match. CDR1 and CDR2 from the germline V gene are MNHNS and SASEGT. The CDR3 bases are TGTGCCAGCAGTGAATCGACAGGGGGCAAGAACTATGGCTACACCTTC. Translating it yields CASSESTGGKNYGYTF.

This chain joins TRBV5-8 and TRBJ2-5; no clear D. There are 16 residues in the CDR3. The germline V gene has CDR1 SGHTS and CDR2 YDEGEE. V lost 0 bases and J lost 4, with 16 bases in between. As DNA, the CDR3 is TGTGCCAGCAGCTTGGGCCGTAGTCGGTCCGGAGAGACCCAGTACTTC. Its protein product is CASSLGRSRSGETQYF. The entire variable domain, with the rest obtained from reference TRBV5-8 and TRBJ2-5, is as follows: EAGVTQSPTHLIKTRGQQATLRCSPISGHTSVYWYQQALGLGLQFLLWYDEGEERNRGNFPPRFSGRQFPNYSSELNVNALELEDSALYLCASSLGRSRSGETQYFGPGTRLLVL.

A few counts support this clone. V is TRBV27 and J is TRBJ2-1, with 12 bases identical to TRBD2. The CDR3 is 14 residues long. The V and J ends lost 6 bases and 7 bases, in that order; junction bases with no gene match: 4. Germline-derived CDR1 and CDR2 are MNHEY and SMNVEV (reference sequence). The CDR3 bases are TGTGCCAGCAGCGGACTAGCGGGGCGGAATGAGCAGTTCTTC. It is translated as CASSGLAGRNEQFF.

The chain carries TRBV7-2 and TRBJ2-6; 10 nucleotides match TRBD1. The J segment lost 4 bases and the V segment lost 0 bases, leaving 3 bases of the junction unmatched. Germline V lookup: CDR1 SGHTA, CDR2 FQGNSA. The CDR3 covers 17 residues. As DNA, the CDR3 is TGTGCCAGCAGCTTAGCGGGACAGGGGTCCGGGGCCAACGTCCTGACTTTC. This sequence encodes CASSLAGQGSGANVLTF.

The CDR3 protein is CASYGPAVGLAGTPYNEQFF. The CDR3 DNA follows: TGTGCCAGCTACGGCCCAGCTGTGGGCCTAGCGGGGACCCCCTACAATGAGCAGTTCTTC. The chain employs TRBV3-1 (or the pseudogene TRBV3-2) and TRBJ2-1, with 9 bases matching TRBD2. The CDR3 has 20 residues. Germline V gene sequence: CDR1 LGHDT, CDR2 YNNKEL (reference sequence). V shed 8 bases and J 2 bases; nucleotides not matched to a gene: 22.

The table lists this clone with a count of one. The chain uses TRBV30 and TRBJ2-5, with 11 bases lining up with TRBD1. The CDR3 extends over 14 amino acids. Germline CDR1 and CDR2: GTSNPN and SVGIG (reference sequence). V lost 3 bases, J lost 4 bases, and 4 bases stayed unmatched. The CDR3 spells CAWRTGTGGETQYF. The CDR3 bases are TGTGCCTGGAGGACCGGGACAGGGGGAGAGACCCAGTACTTC.

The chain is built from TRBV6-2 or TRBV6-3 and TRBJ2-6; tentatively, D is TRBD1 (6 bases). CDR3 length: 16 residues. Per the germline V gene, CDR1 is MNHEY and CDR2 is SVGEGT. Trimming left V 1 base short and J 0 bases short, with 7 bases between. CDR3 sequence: CASSYLGASGANVLTF. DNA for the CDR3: TGTGCCAGCAGTTACTTGGGGGCCTCTGGGGCCAACGTCCTGACTTTC.

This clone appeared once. CDR3 in DNA: TGTGCCAGCAGTTCGGGACAGGGGGTCTATGAGCAGTTCTTC. It translates to CASSSGQGVYEQFF. The gene calls are TRBV27 and TRBJ2-1; 11 bases align to TRBD1. CDR1 and CDR2 from the germline V gene are MNHEY and SMNVEV (reference sequence). The CDR3 is 14 residues long. Trimming at V came to 4 bases and at J to 8 bases, leaving 4 bases not matched to a gene.

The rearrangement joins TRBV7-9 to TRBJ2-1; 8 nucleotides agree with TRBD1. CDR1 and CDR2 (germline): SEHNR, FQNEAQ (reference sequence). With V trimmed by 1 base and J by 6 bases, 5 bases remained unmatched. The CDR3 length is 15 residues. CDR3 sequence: CASSLGQGSPNEQFF. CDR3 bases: TGTGCCAGCAGCTTAGGACAGGGGTCCCCCAATGAGCAGTTCTTC.

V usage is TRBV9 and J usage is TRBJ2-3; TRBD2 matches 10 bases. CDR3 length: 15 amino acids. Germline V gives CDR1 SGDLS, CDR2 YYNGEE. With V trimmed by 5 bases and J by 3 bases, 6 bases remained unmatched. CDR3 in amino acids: CASSPSGGGTDTQYF. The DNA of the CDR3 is TGTGCCAGCAGTCCTAGCGGGGGCGGAACAGATACGCAGTATTTT.

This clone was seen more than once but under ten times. As DNA, the CDR3 is TGTGCCAGCATAAAAGGGGGGGCGCGGCCCTACGAGCAGTACTTC. This sequence encodes CASIKGGARPYEQYF. The V and J genes are TRBV21-1 and TRBJ2-7; the DNA was not used to check the table's D call, TRBD2. TRBV21-1 is assigned pseudogene status. The CDR3 is made up of 15 amino acids.

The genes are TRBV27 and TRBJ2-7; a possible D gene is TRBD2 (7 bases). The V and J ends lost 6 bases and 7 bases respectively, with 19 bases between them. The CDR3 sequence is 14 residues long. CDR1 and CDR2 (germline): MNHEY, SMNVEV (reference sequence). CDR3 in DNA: TGTGCCAGCAGGCTCGGGGGGCCCTCGCGGGAGCAGTACTTC. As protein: CASRLGGPSREQYF.